This is a list of T cell receptor beta chains from one sample in a study of Ad26.COV2.S vaccination and SARS-CoV-2 variants. Profiling relied on immunoSEQ multiplex PCR, and the TCRdb table lists in-frame clones only, not all of them. The sample comprises around 300,000 clones, about 88% of which are singletons, and 6.4% rests with the top ten. The sequenced sample was peripheral blood, obtained in a trial of Ad26.COV2.S vaccine versus placebo. These receptors came from a person aged 18-60 years who received the Ad26.COV2.S COVID-19 vaccine or a placebo. The CDR3 runs from the conserved cysteine through the conserved F or W. The order of the fields is D gene, V gene, clone size, J gene, CDR3 protein, CDR3 DNA. D genes are given only for firm matches. Size is omitted from some rows. Given values are once, few, many or a class for expanded clones.

>-|TRBV25-1|-|TRBJ1-4
CASSEFRGGTTNEKLFF
TGTGCCAGCAGTGAATTCCGAGGGGGAACAACTAATGAAAAACTGTTTTTT
>-|TRBV25-1|-|TRBJ1-6
CASSEIQGPSGALHF
TGTGCCAGCAGTGAGATACAGGGCCCCTCGGGAGCCCTCCACTTT
>-|TRBV6-5|-|TRBJ1-2
CASSYGATGYYGYTF
TGTGCCAGCAGTTACGGCGCGACAGGCTACTATGGCTACACCTTC
>-|TRBV5-1|-|TRBJ2-1
CASSLAGPPSGNEQFF
TGCGCCAGCAGCTTGGCTGGACCCCCGAGCGGCAATGAGCAGTTCTTC
>-|TRBV18|-|TRBJ1-1
CASSVDRYMNTEAFF
TGTGCCAGCTCAGTAGACAGGTATATGAACACTGAAGCTTTCTTT
>-|TRBV25-1|-|TRBJ2-5
CASSDPGTQETQYF
TGTGCCAGCAGTGACCCCGGGACCCAAGAGACCCAGTACTTC
>-|TRBV3-1/TRBV3-2|-|TRBJ2-5
CASSQGTAGALKTQYF
TGTGCCAGCAGCCAAGGTACGGCTGGAGCCCTAAAGACCCAGTACTTC
>TRBD1|TRBV18|-|TRBJ1-5
CASSPTKGGTGSNQPQHF
TGTGCCAGCTCACCAACAAAAGGGGGGACAGGGAGCAATCAGCCCCAGCATTTT
>-|TRBV15|-|TRBJ2-1
CATSIRTYNEQFF
TGTGCCACCAGCATAAGGACCTACAATGAGCAGTTCTTC
>-|TRBV12-5|-|TRBJ1-2
CVSGRAAGYGYTF
TGTGTTAGTGGTCGAGCCGCGGGTTATGGCTACACCTTC
>-|TRBV18|-|TRBJ1-4
CASSPPSKNNEKLFF
TGTGCCAGCTCACCACCGTCGAAGAATAATGAAAAACTGTTTTTT
>-|TRBV2|-|TRBJ2-2
CASKSVITGFDTGELFF
TGTGCCAGCAAGAGCGTAATTACAGGGTTCGACACCGGGGAGCTGTTTTTT
>TRBD1|TRBV6-5|-|TRBJ1-1
CASRDRVAAEAFF
TGTGCCAGCAGAGACAGGGTGGCAGCTGAAGCTTTCTTT
>TRBD2|TRBV11-2|once|TRBJ2-2
CASSLVVGAGTGELFF
TGTGCCAGCAGCTTAGTTGTGGGAGCGGGAACCGGGGAGCTGTTTTTT
>TRBD1|TRBV4-1|-|TRBJ1-2
CASSQLIQGASGYTF
TGCGCCAGCAGCCAACTCATACAGGGGGCGTCTGGCTACACCTTC
>TRBD2|TRBV19|-|TRBJ2-2
CASTGTSGNTGELFF
TGTGCCAGTACTGGGACTAGCGGTAACACCGGGGAGCTGTTTTTT
>-|TRBV12-3/TRBV12-4|-|TRBJ1-2
CASNRRGGYGYTF
TGTGCCAGCAATCGCCGGGGGGGCTACGGCTACACCTTC
>-|TRBV25-1|-|TRBJ1-4
CASSEVTGRTNEKLFF
TGTGCCAGCAGTGAAGTAACAGGGCGAACTAATGAAAAACTGTTTTTT
>-|TRBV30|-|TRBJ1-4
CAAQRFNEKLFF
TGTGCCGCCCAACGATTTAATGAAAAACTGTTTTTT
>-|TRBV19|-|TRBJ1-1
CASSLTYRMNTEAFF
TGTGCCAGTAGCCTTACCTACAGGATGAACACTGAAGCTTTCTTT
>-|TRBV10-3|-|TRBJ2-2
CAIRTLSDMRRTGELFF
TGTGCCATCAGGACGCTTTCTGACATGCGCCGGACCGGGGAGCTGTTTTTT
>-|TRBV3-1/TRBV3-2|-|TRBJ1-4
CASSLGGLGEKLFF
TGTGCCAGCAGCCTCGGGGGACTTGGTGAAAAACTGTTTTTT
>TRBD1|TRBV5-4|-|TRBJ2-5
CASSLALQGALGETQYF
TGTGCCAGCAGCTTGGCCCTACAGGGGGCGCTCGGAGAGACCCAGTACTTC
>TRBD1|TRBV24-1|-|TRBJ1-5
CATSDFTDRGLGNQPQHF
TGTGCCACCAGTGATTTCACGGACAGGGGGCTAGGCAATCAGCCCCAGCATTTT
>-|TRBV28|once|TRBJ2-7
CASGSGSYEQYF
TGTGCCAGCGGGAGCGGCTCCTACGAGCAGTACTTC
>-|TRBV6-5|once|TRBJ1-3
CASSPLRSGNTIYF
TGTGCCAGCAGTCCATTACGCTCTGGAAACACCATATATTTT
>-|TRBV27|-|TRBJ2-6
CASSYRGGGANVLTF
TGTGCCAGCAGCTACAGGGGAGGTGGGGCCAACGTCCTGACTTTC
>-|TRBV6-5|-|TRBJ2-2
CASSYRNTNTGELFF
TGTGCCAGCAGTTACCGAAACACGAACACCGGGGAGCTGTTTTTT
>-|TRBV7-2|-|TRBJ1-2
CASSFRVKEDGYTF
TGTGCCAGCAGCTTCAGGGTAAAGGAGGATGGCTACACCTTC
>TRBD2|TRBV19|-|TRBJ2-1
CASSHPGGNEQFF
TGTGCCAGTAGTCACCCGGGGGGCAATGAGCAGTTCTTC
>-|TRBV7-9|-|TRBJ1-1
CASTYLYTEAFF
TGTGCCAGCACGTACCTGTACACTGAAGCTTTCTTT
>-|TRBV5-5|-|TRBJ1-5
CASSSDRELNQPQHF
TGTGCCAGCAGCTCCGACAGAGAACTTAATCAGCCCCAGCATTTT
>TRBD1|TRBV11-2|-|TRBJ1-2
CASSLRGQGADGYTF
TGTGCCAGCAGCTTACGGGGCCAGGGGGCCGATGGCTACACCTTC